This TCR beta chain was sequenced for a study of T and B cells in COVID-19 patients (dated by TCRdb to the early 2020s). Describing the broader study: In this study, adaptive immunity was profiled in COVID-19 patients who either had active infection or had recovered, using TRB and IGH repertoire sequencing of peripheral blood. A recovered cohort comprised around 18 patients contributing about 20 samples, mostly after mild to moderate COVID-19 managed as outpatients. Patients in the recovered cohort had a median age of around 34 years, compared with around 62 years for patients in the active-infection cohort. In the active-infection cohort, about 55% of the 20 patients were critically ill and required mechanical ventilation or ECMO. In the active-infection cohort, about 90% of the roughly 20 patients had comorbidities linked to unfavorable COVID-19 outcome. Over 8 million TCR sequences were analysed in a TCR and BCR sequence repository that covered 30 to 45 patients and around 73 time points. A couple of patients belonged to both the recovered and active cohorts because samples were available from active disease and after recovery. For the repertoire analyses, the comparison was an age-matched reference group of under 45 healthy donors who were negative for COVID-19 antibodies. As many as 9 follow-up blood samples were taken per patient, and some of the samples covered different disease stages within the same individual. Study-wide findings and limitations: In active COVID-19, TRB repertoires were highly clonal, while at recovery, diversity and richness increased above the levels seen in healthy donors. It was stated that prospective validation of the reported TCR clusters was required before the clusters could be put to clinical use. Patients with COVID-19 were reported to show strongly skewed TRBV/TRBJ gene usage. Blood samples obtained from mildly ill patients during symptoms, as well as early samples obtained from severe cases, were available only in scarce numbers. Specific T cell subsets (CD4+/Treg/CD8+) and sorted SARS-CoV-2-responsive or tetramer+ T cells had not yet been sequenced, with those experiments still ongoing. The recovered cohort had approximately 2,500 exclusive TCR clusters, including approximately 34 low-pGen clusters. The cohort was considered too small for HLA contributions to COVID-19 susceptibility or severity to be assessed.

Based on the germline V gene (reference sequence), the CDR1 and CDR2 sequences are DFQATT and SNEGSKA. V trim: 2 bases; J trim: 1 base; unmatched bases: 2. The CDR3 measures 14 amino acids from cysteine to phenylalanine. The kept DNA is CDR3 alone, 42 bases in frame from the first base. As regards this clonotype: Its target antigen remains unknown. Base qualities are missing; no much larger clone stands one base away.

Genomic DNA extracted from blood was used in amounts of roughly 250-550 ng for amplification of TRB repertoires. Reads for this sample came from an Illumina MiSeq. TRB rearrangements were amplified by multiplex PCR with BIOMED2 TRB-A/B primer pools. Illumina-compatible adapters and 7-nucleotide sample barcodes were added to the amplicons in two consecutive PCRs. All library PCRs used Phusion HS II polymerase. The amplicons were purified from gel with the NucleoSpin Gel and PCR Clean-up kit, measured on Qubit, and then pooled at approximately 4.4 nM. The quality of the amplicon pool was checked on an Agilent 2100 Bioanalyzer prior to Illumina next-generation sequencing. The authors' pipeline ran thus. MiXCR 3.0.8 with the default MiXCR reference library was used to annotate TRB rearrangements. Non-productive reads and sequences with fewer than 2 reads were removed, and every unique CDR3 nucleotide sequence was treated as one clone. Clonality, diversity, richness and V-J gene usage were calculated in R 3.5.1. TCR clustering by CDR3 similarity used GLIPH2, with generation probabilities calculated by OLGA. GLIPH2 clusters were kept only if they contained at least four unique TCR clonotypes found in at least three individuals. TCRdb trimmed public reads at Q25 via fastp, called clones via MiXCR and kept in-frame beta chains. Rows with a matching CDR3 protein are joined into one entry that keeps the most common DNA and genes. For this entry, the V and J calls and clone size follow TCRdb and not the study's own pipeline. The sample includes around 6,700 distinct CDR3 sequences, with over 25% observed a single time. The top ten clones comprise 11% of the sample.

This receptor was obtained from a human donor with active COVID-19. What was sequenced was blood. The chain links TRBV20-1 with TRBJ1-1, and 9 junctional nucleotides match TRBD1. The CDR3 region has the sequence CSARPGQGNTEAFF. The sequenced DNA: TGCAGTGCTAGACCGGGACAGGGGAACACTGAAGCTTTCTTT.